The 25 T cell receptor beta chains reported below all come from one sample, sequenced in a study of blood T cell repertoires in COVID-19. Clones were read by immunoSEQ multiplex PCR, and TCRdb kept only the in-frame ones, dropping some. The sample contains about 74,000 clones, roughly nine tenths of which appear only once. Material: peripheral blood. The receptors were sampled from a human donor in a cohort sampled during active COVID-19.

As concerns this clone: The junction and the germline gene differ at one end; a read error may be behind it. The chain uses TRBV7-7 and TRBJ2-5, with D possibly being TRBD2 (6 bases). The CDR3 totals 15 residues. Germline CDR1 SSHAT, CDR2 FNYEAQ (reference sequence). CDR3 nucleotides: TGTGCTAGCAGCTTGCAAGCGGGCGGGCTGGAGACCCAGTACTTC. It codes for CASSLQAGGLETQYF.

J is TRBJ1-5 and V is TRBV6-6; TRBD1 might be the D (5 bases). The V gene lost 6 bases and the J gene lost 4 bases, with 7 bases spanning the gap. The CDR3 contains 12 residues. CDR1 MNHNY and CDR2 SVGAGI come from the germline V gene (reference sequence). The CDR3 sequence is CASRKGNQPQHF. The CDR3 nucleotides read TGTGCCAGCAGGAAGGGGAATCAGCCCCAGCATTTT.

The rearrangement links TRBV5-5 to TRBJ2-2; 9 bases align to TRBD1. Germline CDR1 SGHKS, CDR2 YYEKEE (reference sequence). There are 14 residues in the CDR3. The V gene end was trimmed by 6 bases and the J gene end by 4 bases; junction bases not matched to a gene: 4. DNA of the CDR3: TGTGCCAGCATCGGGACAGGGCTCACCGGGGAGCTGTTTTTT. Its translation: CASIGTGLTGELFF.

The chain has TRBV4-1 and TRBJ2-1; 8 bases fit TRBD2. The V gene end was trimmed by 4 bases and the J gene end by 3 bases; junction bases not matched to a gene: 5. There are 15 residues in the CDR3. The germline V gene encodes CDR1 MGHRA and CDR2 YSYEKL. CDR3 sequence: CASSPGLALYNEQFF. The CDR3 DNA reads as TGCGCCAGCAGCCCTGGACTAGCCCTCTACAATGAGCAGTTCTTC.

This clone has only one observation. This rearrangement joins TRBV11-3 to TRBJ2-1, with D perhaps matching TRBD1 (6 bases). The V end was cut by 5 bases, the J end by 0 bases, with 8 bases between. This CDR3 has 14 amino acids. Germline V CDR1 and CDR2: SGHNT, YENEEA. DNA of the CDR3: TGTGCCAGCAGCCAGGACAGCTCCTACAATGAGCAGTTCTTC. This encodes CASSQDSSYNEQFF.

The gene calls are TRBV9 and TRBJ2-1; D is perhaps TRBD1 (6 bases). V was trimmed by 3 bases and J by 4 bases, leaving 14 bases between them. CDR1 is SGDLS and CDR2 is YYNGEE in the germline V gene. The CDR3 sequence is 15 residues long. Here the CDR3 DNA reads TGTGCCAGCAGCGCTCTCTACGGACAGTACAATGAGCAGTTCTTC. Translation: CASSALYGQYNEQFF.

The genes are TRBV6-2 or TRBV6-3 and TRBJ1-2, with D possibly TRBD1 on 5 matching bases. The V and J ends lost 3 bases and 8 bases respectively, with 10 bases between them. The CDR3 spans 12 residues. The germline V gene encodes CDR1 MNHEY and CDR2 SVGEGT. The CDR3 loop is CASSYQGLGYTF. The CDR3 nucleotides are TGTGCCAGCAGTTATCAGGGCCTGGGCTACACCTTC.

This chain uses TRBV4-3 with TRBJ2-3; possibly TRBD1 for D (7 bases). Deletions cut 0 bases from V and 0 bases from J, with 10 bases between. Germline V gene sequence: CDR1 LGHNA, CDR2 YSLEER. This CDR3 comprises 16 residues. CDR3 protein: CASSQEPGGSTDTQYF. In DNA form, the CDR3 reads TGCGCCAGCAGCCAAGAACCAGGGGGGAGCACAGATACGCAGTATTTT.

J is TRBJ2-7 and V is TRBV5-1; 11 bases line up with TRBD2. The germline V gene encodes CDR1 SGHRS and CDR2 YFSETQ. Trimming took 7 bases from V and 3 from J; bases not matched to a gene: 9. The CDR3 has 15 amino acids. The chain's CDR3 is CASSEVTSGSYEQYF. In nucleotides, the CDR3 is TGCGCCAGCTCCGAAGTCACTAGCGGGAGCTACGAGCAGTACTTC.

The chain recombines TRBV29-1 with TRBJ2-4, with 14 bases identical to TRBD2. CDR1 is SQVTM, CDR2 ANQGSEA, per germline. The CDR3 has 19 residues. V lost 3 bases to trimming and J lost 0 bases; unmatched junction nucleotides: 10. CDR3 loop: CSVDRPGLAGGLAKNIQYF. The CDR3 nucleotides read TGCAGCGTTGACCGCCCCGGACTAGCGGGAGGACTAGCCAAAAACATTCAGTACTTC.

This rearrangement joins TRBV9 to TRBJ2-1; 12 nucleotides match TRBD2. CDR1 and CDR2 (germline): SGDLS, YYNGEE. This CDR3 is built from 15 residues. V shed 3 bases, J shed 13 bases, and the junction held 11 bases outside the gene matches. In DNA form, the CDR3 reads TGTGCCAGCAGCGCGGCCGAGACTAGCGGGAGTCGTCAGTTCTTC. This sequence encodes CASSAAETSGSRQFF.

This chain uses TRBV28 with TRBJ2-2; possible D gene TRBD1, 6 bases. The CDR3 sequence is 15 residues long. Trimming removed 6 bases at V and 4 bases at J, with 15 bases between. The germline V gene encodes CDR1 MDHEN and CDR2 SYDVKM. CDR3 sequence: CASRSQGRSTGELFF. The CDR3 DNA is TGTGCCAGCAGATCCCAGGGGCGGAGCACCGGGGAGCTGTTTTTT.

The rearrangement uses TRBV4-2 and TRBJ1-5, with D possibly being TRBD1 (6 bases). There are 16 residues in the CDR3. The germline V gene has CDR1 LGHNA and CDR2 YNFKEQ. The germline V and J ends were trimmed by 0 bases and 4 bases, with 13 bases remaining between them. The CDR3 nucleotides read TGTGCCAGCAGCCAAGAGCAAGGACAGCTAAATCAGCCCCAGCATTTT. Its translation is CASSQEQGQLNQPQHF.

This chain links TRBV9 with TRBJ2-2, with 8 bases identical to TRBD2. Unmatched junction bases numbered 6, after V lost 0 bases and J lost 5 bases. From germline, CDR1 is SGDLS and CDR2 YYNGEE. This CDR3 comprises 16 residues. This CDR3 is CASSVAGRARTGELFF. The CDR3 DNA is TGTGCCAGCAGCGTAGCCGGGAGGGCCAGAACCGGGGAGCTGTTTTTT.

This chain joins TRBV19 and TRBJ1-2; 7 bases agree with TRBD1. CDR3 length: 15 amino acids. The ends lost 9 bases at V and 5 bases at J; junction bases unmatched: 15. Germline assignment: CDR1 LNHDA and CDR2 SQIVND (reference sequence). The CDR3 protein is CASQYQIQGDYGYTF. DNA of the CDR3: TGTGCCAGCCAATACCAGATTCAGGGGGATTATGGCTACACCTTC. Drawing the rest from reference TRBV19 and TRBJ1-2, the complete variable domain is DGGITQSPKYLFRKEGQNVTLSCEQNLNHDAMYWYRQDPGQGLRLIYYSQIVNDFQKGDIAEGYSVSREKKESFPLTVTSAQKNPTAFYLCASQYQIQGDYGYTFGSGTRLTVV.

A single count supports this clone. The rearrangement uses TRBV5-1 and TRBJ2-7, with 7 nucleotides matching TRBD1. CDR1 and CDR2 (germline): SGHRS, YFSETQ. This CDR3 region has 18 residues. The V gene end was trimmed by 2 bases and the J gene end by 1 base; junction bases not matched to a gene: 15. CDR3: CASSLMIMNRGLSYEQYF. The CDR3 DNA is TGCGCCAGCAGCTTAATGATCATGAACAGGGGCCTTTCCTACGAGCAGTACTTC.

The chain links TRBV24-1 to TRBJ2-2; 9 bases align to TRBD2. CDR3 length: 15 residues. From germline, CDR1 is KGHDR and CDR2 SFDVKD. Trimming removed 10 bases from V and 8 bases from J; junction bases left unmatched: 13. In DNA form, the CDR3 reads TGTGCCACTCATAAGAGACTAAGCGGGAGGGGGGAGCTGTTTTTT. Translated, it gives CATHKRLSGRGELFF.

V and J are TRBV6-2 or TRBV6-3 and TRBJ1-5, with 12 bases aligning to TRBD1. V shed 2 bases, J shed 5 bases, and the junction held 7 bases outside the gene matches. CDR1 MNHEY and CDR2 SVGEGT come from the germline V gene. The CDR3 covers 17 residues. CDR3 coding DNA: TGTGCCAGCAGTTACGTAAGGGGGACAGGGGGCCATCAGCCCCAGCATTTT. Its protein product is CASSYVRGTGGHQPQHF.

The chain couples TRBV5-6 to TRBJ2-7, with 8 nucleotides matching TRBD2. Losses at the gene ends were 4 bases for V and 1 base for J; bases not matched to a gene: 10. Germline lookup yields CDR1 SGHDT and CDR2 YYEEEE. CDR3 length equals 16 residues. The CDR3 spells CASSRVASGLSYEQYF. The CDR3 bases are TGTGCCAGCAGCCGGGTGGCTAGCGGGTTATCCTACGAGCAGTACTTC. The whole variable domain, remainder taken from reference TRBV5-6 and TRBJ2-7, is DAGVTQSPTHLIKTRGQQVTLRCSPKSGHDTVSWYQQALGQGPQFIFQYYEEEERQRGNFPDRFSGHQFPNYSSELNVNALLLGDSALYLCASSRVASGLSYEQYFGPGTRLTVT.

The chain is built from TRBV15 and TRBJ2-7; D might be TRBD1 (5 bases). V was clipped by 1 base and J by 6 bases, with 10 bases between them. This CDR3 spans 13 amino acids. The germline gives CDR1 LNHNV, CDR2 YYDKDF (reference sequence). CDR3 nucleotides: TGTGCCACCAGCAGAGGGACAACCCTCGAGCAGTACTTC. Translation gives CATSRGTTLEQYF.

The chain joins TRBV30 to TRBJ1-2; D gene uncertain. Trimming left V 1 base short and J 10 bases short, with 13 bases between. In germline, CDR1 is GTSNPN, CDR2 SVGIG (reference sequence). The CDR3 spans 12 residues. CDR3 DNA: TGTGCCTGGAGTGGAGAAGGGAGGTACTACACCTTC. It specifies CAWSGEGRYYTF. Variable domain in full (rest from reference TRBV30 and TRBJ1-2): SQTIHQWPATLVQPVGSPLSLECTVEGTSNPNLYWYRQAAGRGLQLLFYSVGIGQISSEVPQNLSASRPQDRQFILSSKKLLLSDSGFYLCAWSGEGRYYTFGSGTRLTVV.

The chain recombines TRBV6-5 with TRBJ2-5, with a weak D call TRBD2 (6 bases). Germline lookup yields CDR1 MNHEY and CDR2 SVGAGI. The germline V and J ends were trimmed by 0 bases and 5 bases, with 13 bases remaining between them. The CDR3 is 15 amino acids. The CDR3 reads CASSYSRGTGETQYF. CDR3 bases: TGTGCCAGCAGTTACTCCCGCGGGACCGGGGAGACCCAGTACTTC.

The V call is TRBV18, the J call TRBJ2-1, with 9 bases matching TRBD1. Germline CDR1 and CDR2: KGHSH and LQKENI. This CDR3 has 15 residues. V lost 3 bases and J lost 7; bases outside the gene matches: 7. CDR3 residues: CASSPGQGWRNEQFF. CDR3 DNA sequence: TGTGCCAGCTCACCTGGACAGGGGTGGAGAAATGAGCAGTTCTTC.

This chain uses TRBV6-5 with TRBJ2-5; tentative D call: TRBD2 (5 bases). There are 15 residues in the CDR3. Germline lookup yields CDR1 MNHEY and CDR2 SVGAGI. V was cut by 5 bases and J by 7 bases, with 20 bases left in between. CDR3 region: CASSLAPRASGTQYF. DNA for the CDR3: TGTGCCAGCAGTCTCGCCCCGCGGGCGTCGGGGACCCAGTACTTC.

This clone was seen just once. CDR3 residues: CASSQERPSTYTNQETQYF. As DNA, the CDR3 is TGCGCCAGCAGCCAAGAGAGGCCCTCAACCTACACAAACCAAGAGACCCAGTACTTC. The rearrangement joins TRBV4-3 to TRBJ2-5; D is unclear. Germline lookup yields CDR1 LGHNA and CDR2 YSLEER. The V gene lost 0 bases and the J gene lost 0 bases, with 20 bases spanning the gap. The CDR3 covers 19 residues.